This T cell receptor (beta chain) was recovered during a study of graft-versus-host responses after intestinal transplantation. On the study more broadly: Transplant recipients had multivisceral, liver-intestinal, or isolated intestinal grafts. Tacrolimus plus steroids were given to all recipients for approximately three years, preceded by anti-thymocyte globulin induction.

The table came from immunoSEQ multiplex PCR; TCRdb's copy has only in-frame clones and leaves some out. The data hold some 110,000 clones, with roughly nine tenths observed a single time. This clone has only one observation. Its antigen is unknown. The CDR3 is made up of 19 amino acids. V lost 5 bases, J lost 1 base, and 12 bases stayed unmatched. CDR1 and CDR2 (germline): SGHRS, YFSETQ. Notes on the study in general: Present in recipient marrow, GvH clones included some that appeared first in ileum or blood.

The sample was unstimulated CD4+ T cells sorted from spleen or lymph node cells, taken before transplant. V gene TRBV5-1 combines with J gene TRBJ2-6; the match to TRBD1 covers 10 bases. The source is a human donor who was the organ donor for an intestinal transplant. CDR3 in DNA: TGCGCCAGCAGTCTCAAAAAGACAGGGGGCGTTTCTGGGGCCAACGTCCTGACTTTC. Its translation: CASSLKKTGGVSGANVLTF. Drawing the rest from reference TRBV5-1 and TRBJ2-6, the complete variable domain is KAGVTQTPRYLIKTRGQQVTLSCSPISGHRSVSWYQQTPGQGLQFLFEYFSETQRNKGNFPGRFSGRQFSNSRSEMNVSTLELGDSALYLCASSLKKTGGVSGANVLTFGAGSRLTVL.